The 4 T cell receptor beta chains listed next were all sequenced from one sample in a study of cytomegalovirus exposure and HLA in healthy donors. Profiling relied on immunoSEQ multiplex PCR, and the TCRdb table lists in-frame clones only, not all of them. Here the sample spans 250,000 to 350,000 clones, 87% being singletons. Sequencing input: PBMCs. These receptors all come from a woman in her twenties or thirties in good health and CMV-seropositive.

The chain couples TRBV5-1 to TRBJ2-7; 10 bases align to TRBD1. Germline V gene lookup returns CDR1 SGHRS and CDR2 YFSETQ. V shed 0 bases and J 5 bases; nucleotides not matched to a gene: 5. The CDR3 is 15 amino acids. CDR3 DNA sequence: TGCGCCAGCAGCTTGGGTGGGACAGGGGCCCACGAGCAGTACTTC. Amino acid sequence: CASSLGGTGAHEQYF.

The chain joins TRBV5-4 to TRBJ2-7; D perhaps matches TRBD2 (6 bases). Trimming stripped 0 bases from V and 0 bases from J, with 22 bases between. Per germline, CDR1 SGHNT and CDR2 YYREEE (reference sequence). The CDR3 length is 19 residues. CDR3 in amino acids: CASSLARGVVRGFSYEQYF. For the CDR3, the DNA is TGTGCCAGCAGCTTGGCGAGAGGGGTTGTGCGGGGATTCTCCTACGAGCAGTACTTC.

The chain recombines TRBV7-8 with TRBJ2-2, with 13 bases matching TRBD2. This CDR3 region has 18 residues. Germline V gives CDR1 SGHVS, CDR2 FQNEAQ. V was clipped by 5 bases and J by 0 bases; unmatched bases: 6. The DNA of the CDR3 is TGTGCCAGCAGCCTAAGGACTAGCGGGAGCACGAACACCGGGGAGCTGTTTTTT. Encoded protein: CASSLRTSGSTNTGELFF.

J is TRBJ2-5 and V is TRBV19, with TRBD2 as a possible D gene (6 bases). Germline V lookup: CDR1 LNHDA, CDR2 SQIVND (reference sequence). The CDR3 consists of 16 residues. V was pared by 5 bases and J by 5 bases, with 21 bases between. As DNA, the CDR3 is TGTGCCAGTAGTCCTCAAGTTAGGCGGGGACGGGAGACCCAGTACTTC. Protein product: CASSPQVRRGRETQYF.